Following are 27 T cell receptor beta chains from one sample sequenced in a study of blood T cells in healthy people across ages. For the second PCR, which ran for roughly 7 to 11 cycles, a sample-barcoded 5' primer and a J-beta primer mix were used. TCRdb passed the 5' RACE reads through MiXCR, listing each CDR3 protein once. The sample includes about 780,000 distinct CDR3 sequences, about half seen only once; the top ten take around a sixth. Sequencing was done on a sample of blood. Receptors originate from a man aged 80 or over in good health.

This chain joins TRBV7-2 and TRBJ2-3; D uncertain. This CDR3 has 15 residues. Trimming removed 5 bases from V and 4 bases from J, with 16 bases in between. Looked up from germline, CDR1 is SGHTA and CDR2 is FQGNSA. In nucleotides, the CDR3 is TGTGCCAGCAGCCTCGGCGGTGGCGAACCAGATACGCAGTATTTT. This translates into CASSLGGGEPDTQYF.

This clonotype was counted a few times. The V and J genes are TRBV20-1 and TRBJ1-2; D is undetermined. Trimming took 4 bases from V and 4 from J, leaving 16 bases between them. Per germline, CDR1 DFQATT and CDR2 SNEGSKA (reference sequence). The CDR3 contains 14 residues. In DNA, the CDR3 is TGCAGTGCTACAGGCGGGCTCCCTACCTATGGCTACACCTTC. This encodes CSATGGLPTYGYTF.

CDR3 residues: CSARGRGLAGGFSYNEQFF. The CDR3 DNA reads as TGCAGTGCTAGGGGTCGAGGGCTAGCGGGGGGGTTCTCCTACAATGAGCAGTTCTTC. The V gene is TRBV20-1, the J gene TRBJ2-1; 12 nucleotides line up with TRBD2. J lost 0 bases, V lost 3 bases, and 12 bases had no gene match. This CDR3 has 19 amino acids. Per germline, CDR1 DFQATT and CDR2 SNEGSKA (reference sequence).

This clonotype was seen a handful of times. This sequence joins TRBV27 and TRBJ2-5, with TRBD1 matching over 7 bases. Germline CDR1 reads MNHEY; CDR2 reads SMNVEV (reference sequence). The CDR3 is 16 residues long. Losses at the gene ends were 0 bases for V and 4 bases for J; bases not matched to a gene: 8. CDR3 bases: TGTGCCAGCAGTTTATCTTTTAGGGGGCTTGCAGAGACCCAGTACTTC. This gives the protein CASSLSFRGLAETQYF.

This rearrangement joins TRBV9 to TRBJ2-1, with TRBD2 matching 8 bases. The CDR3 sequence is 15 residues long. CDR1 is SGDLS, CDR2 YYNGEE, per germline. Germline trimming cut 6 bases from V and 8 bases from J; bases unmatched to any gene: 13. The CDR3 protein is CASKPAGVGNYEQFF. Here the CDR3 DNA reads TGTGCCAGCAAACCAGCGGGAGTAGGTAACTATGAGCAGTTCTTC.

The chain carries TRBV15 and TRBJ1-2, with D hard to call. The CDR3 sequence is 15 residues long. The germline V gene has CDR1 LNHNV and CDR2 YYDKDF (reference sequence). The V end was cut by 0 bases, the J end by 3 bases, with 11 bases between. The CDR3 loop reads CATSRDLGLDYGYTF. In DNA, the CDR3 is TGTGCCACCAGCAGAGATCTAGGGTTGGACTATGGCTACACCTTC.

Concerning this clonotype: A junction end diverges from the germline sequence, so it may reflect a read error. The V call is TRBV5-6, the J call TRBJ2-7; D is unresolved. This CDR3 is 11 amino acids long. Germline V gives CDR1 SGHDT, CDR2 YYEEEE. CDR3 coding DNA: TGTGCCAGCAGCTTTTCAGACGAACAGTACTTC. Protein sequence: CASSFSDEQYF. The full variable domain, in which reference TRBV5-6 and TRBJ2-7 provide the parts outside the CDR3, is DAGVTQSPTHLIKTRGQQVTLRCSPKSGHDTVSWYQQALGQGPQFIFQYYEEEERQRGNFPDRFSGHQFPNYSSELNVNALLLGDSALYLCASSFSDEQYFGPGTRLTVT.

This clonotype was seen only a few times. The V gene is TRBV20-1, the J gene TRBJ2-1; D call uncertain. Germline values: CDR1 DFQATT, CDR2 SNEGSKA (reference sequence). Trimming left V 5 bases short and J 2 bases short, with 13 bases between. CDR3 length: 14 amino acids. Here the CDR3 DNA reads TGCAGTGCTGGTCGGCTAATGCCCTACAATGAGCAGTTCTTC. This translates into CSAGRLMPYNEQFF.

The CDR3 region has the DNA TGCAGTGCAACCGGGACCGGGTATGCAGATACGCAGTATTTT. Translated, it gives CSATGTGYADTQYF. J is TRBJ2-3 and V is TRBV20-1; the D call may be TRBD1 or TRBD2 (5 bases each). Looked up from germline, CDR1 is DFQATT and CDR2 is SNEGSKA (reference sequence). This CDR3 is 14 amino acids long. Trimming shortened V by 6 bases and J by 4 bases, and 17 bases separated the two germline ends.

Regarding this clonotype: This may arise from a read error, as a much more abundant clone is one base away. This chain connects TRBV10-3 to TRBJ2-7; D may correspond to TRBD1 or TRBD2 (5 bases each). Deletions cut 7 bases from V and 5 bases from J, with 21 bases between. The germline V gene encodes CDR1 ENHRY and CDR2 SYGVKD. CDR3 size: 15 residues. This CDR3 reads CAITPGPTTPHEQYF. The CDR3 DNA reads TGTGCCATCACCCCGGGGCCGACAACCCCACACGAGCAGTACTTC.

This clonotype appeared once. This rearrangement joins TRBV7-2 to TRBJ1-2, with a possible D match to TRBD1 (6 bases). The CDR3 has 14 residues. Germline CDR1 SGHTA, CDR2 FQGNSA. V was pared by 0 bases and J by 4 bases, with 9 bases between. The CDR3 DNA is TGTGCCAGCAGCTTAGCGGACAGAAGCTATGGCTACACCTTC. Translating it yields CASSLADRSYGYTF. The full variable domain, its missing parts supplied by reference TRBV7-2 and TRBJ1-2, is GAGVSQSPSNKVTEKGKDVELRCDPISGHTALYWYRQSLGQGLEFLIYFQGNSAPDKSGLPSDRFSAERTGGSVSTLTIQRTQQEDSAVYLCASSLADRSYGYTFGSGTRLTVV.

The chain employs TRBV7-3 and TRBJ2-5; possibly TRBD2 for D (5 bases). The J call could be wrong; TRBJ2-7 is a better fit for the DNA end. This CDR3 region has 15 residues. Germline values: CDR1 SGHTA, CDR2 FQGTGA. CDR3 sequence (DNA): TGTGCCAGCAGCCCCGTCCCGGGAAAGTTGTACGAGCAGTACTTC. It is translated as CASSPVPGKLYEQYF.

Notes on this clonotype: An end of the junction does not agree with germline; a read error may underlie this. The CDR3 DNA reads as TGTGCCAGCAGTTTTAAAGGGGACACCTATGATTCACCCCTCCACTTT. Protein: CASSFKGDTYDSPLHF. The chain links TRBV27 to TRBJ1-6, with D tentatively TRBD1 (6 bases). Looked up from germline, CDR1 is MNHEY and CDR2 is SMNVEV (reference sequence). CDR3 length: 16 amino acids.

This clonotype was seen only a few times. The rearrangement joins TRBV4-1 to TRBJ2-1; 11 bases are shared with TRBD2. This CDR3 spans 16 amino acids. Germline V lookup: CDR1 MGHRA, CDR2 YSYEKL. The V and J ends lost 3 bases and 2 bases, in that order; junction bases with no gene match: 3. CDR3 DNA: TGCGCCAGCAGCCAGGGGGGACTAGCGGCCTACAATGAGCAGTTCTTC. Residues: CASSQGGLAAYNEQFF.

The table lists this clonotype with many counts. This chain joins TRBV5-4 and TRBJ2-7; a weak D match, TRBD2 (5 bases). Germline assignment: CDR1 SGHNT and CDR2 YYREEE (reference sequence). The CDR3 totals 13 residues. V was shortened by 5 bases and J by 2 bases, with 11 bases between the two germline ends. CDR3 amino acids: CASRLEGTYEQYF. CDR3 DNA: TGTGCCAGCAGACTCGAGGGTACCTACGAGCAGTACTTC. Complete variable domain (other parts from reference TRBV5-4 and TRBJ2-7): ETGVTQSPTHLIKTRGQQVTLRCSSQSGHNTVSWYQQALGQGPQFIFQYYREEENGRGNFPPRFSGLQFPNYSSELNVNALELDDSALYLCASRLEGTYEQYFGPGTRLTVT.

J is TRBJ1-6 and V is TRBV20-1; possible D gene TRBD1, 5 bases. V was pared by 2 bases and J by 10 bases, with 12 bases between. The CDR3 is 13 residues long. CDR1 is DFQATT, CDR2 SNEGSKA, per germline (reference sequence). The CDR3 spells CSARQGRESPLHF. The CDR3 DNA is TGCAGTGCTAGACAGGGAAGAGAGTCACCCCTCCACTTT.

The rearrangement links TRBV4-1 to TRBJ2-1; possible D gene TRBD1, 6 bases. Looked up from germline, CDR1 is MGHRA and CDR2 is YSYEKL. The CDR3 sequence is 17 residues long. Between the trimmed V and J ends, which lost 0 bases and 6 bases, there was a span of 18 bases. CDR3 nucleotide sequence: TGCGCCAGCAGCCAAGATCGGTCCTACAGGACAGTCAATGAGCAGTTCTTC. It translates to CASSQDRSYRTVNEQFF.

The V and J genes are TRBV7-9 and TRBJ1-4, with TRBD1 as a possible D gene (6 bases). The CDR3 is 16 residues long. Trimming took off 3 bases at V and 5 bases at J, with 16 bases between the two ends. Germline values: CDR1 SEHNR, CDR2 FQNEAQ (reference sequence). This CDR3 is CASSLGTLSGNEKLFF. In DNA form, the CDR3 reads TGTGCCAGCAGCTTGGGGACACTTTCGGGGAATGAAAAACTGTTTTTT.

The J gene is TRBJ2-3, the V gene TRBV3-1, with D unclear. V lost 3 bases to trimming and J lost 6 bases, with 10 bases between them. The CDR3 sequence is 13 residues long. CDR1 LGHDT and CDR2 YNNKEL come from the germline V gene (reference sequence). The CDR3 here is CASSQDSWDTQYF. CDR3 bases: TGTGCCAGCAGCCAGGATAGTTGGGATACGCAGTATTTT.

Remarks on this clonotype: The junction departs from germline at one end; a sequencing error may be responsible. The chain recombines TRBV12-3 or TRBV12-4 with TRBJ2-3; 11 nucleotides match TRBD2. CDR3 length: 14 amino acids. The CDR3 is CASSLVAGGDTRYF. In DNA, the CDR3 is TGTGCCAGCAGTTTGGTAGCGGGAGGGGATACGCGGTATTTT.

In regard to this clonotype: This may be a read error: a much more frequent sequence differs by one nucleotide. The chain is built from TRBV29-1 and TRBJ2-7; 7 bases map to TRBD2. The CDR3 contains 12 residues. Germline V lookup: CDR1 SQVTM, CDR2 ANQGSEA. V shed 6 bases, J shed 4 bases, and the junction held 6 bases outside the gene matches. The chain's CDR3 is CSVGLVGYEQYF. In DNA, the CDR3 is TGCAGCGTCGGACTAGTCGGGTACGAGCAGTACTTC.

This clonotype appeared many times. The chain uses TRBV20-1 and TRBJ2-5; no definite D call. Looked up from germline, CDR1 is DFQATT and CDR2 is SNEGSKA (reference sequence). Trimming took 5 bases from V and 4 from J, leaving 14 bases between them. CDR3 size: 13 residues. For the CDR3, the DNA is TGCAGTGCTCCGTTTGCCCAGAGAGAGACCCAGTACTTC. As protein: CSAPFAQRETQYF.

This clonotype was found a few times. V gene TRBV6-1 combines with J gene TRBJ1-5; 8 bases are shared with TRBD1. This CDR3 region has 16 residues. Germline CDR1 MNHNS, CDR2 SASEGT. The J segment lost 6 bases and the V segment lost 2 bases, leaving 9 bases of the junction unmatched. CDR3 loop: CASSELGQGAGQPQHF. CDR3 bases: TGTGCCAGCAGTGAACTAGGGCAGGGGGCTGGTCAGCCCCAGCATTTT.

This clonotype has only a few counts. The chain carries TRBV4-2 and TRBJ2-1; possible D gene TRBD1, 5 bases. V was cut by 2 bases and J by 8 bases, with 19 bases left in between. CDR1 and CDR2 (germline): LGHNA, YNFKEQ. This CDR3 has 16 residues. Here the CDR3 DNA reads TGTGCCAGCAGCCAAACCCTGTCACAGGCGTATGATGAGCAGTTCTTC. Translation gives CASSQTLSQAYDEQFF.

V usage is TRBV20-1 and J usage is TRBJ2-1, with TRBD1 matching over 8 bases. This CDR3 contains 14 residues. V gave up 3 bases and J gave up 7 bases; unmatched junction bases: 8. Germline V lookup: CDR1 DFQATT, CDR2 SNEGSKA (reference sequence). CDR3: CSARSAGGRNEQFF. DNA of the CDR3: TGCAGTGCTAGGTCGGCAGGGGGCCGGAATGAGCAGTTCTTC.

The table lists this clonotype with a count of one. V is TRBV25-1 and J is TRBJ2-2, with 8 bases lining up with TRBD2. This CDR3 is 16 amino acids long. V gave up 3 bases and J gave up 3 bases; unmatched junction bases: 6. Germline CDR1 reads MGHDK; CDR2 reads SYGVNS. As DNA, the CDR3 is TGTGCCAGCAGTGATCCGAGCGGGAGTTACACCGGGGAGCTGTTTTTT. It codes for CASSDPSGSYTGELFF. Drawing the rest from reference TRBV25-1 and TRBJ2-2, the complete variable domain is EADIYQTPRYLVIGTGKKITLECSQTMGHDKMYWYQQDPGMELHLIHYSYGVNSTEKGDLSSESTVSRIRTEHFPLTLESARPSHTSQYLCASSDPSGSYTGELFFGEGSRLTVL.

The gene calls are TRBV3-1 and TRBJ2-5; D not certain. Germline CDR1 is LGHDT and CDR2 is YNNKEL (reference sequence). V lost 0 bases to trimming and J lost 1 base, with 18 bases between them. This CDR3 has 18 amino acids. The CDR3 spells CASSQDLRRAEAQETQYF. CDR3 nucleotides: TGTGCCAGCAGCCAAGATTTAAGGCGCGCAGAGGCCCAAGAGACCCAGTACTTC.